Sequencing of this TCR beta chain was carried out in a study of T-cell memory formation after mild COVID-19. TCRdb re-derived calls from the 5' RACE reads in MiXCR, one entry per CDR3 protein. The table shows 350,000 or so distinct CDR3 sequences, with 20% occurring only once. General study results and limits: Clones that got smaller from day 15 to 85 had even CD4/CD8, while clones growing later tipped toward CD4+.

Turning to this clonotype: Its target is unknown.

The CDR3 is 11 residues long. V lost 1 base to trimming and J lost 2 bases, with 2 bases between them. CDR1 is SQVTM, CDR2 ANQGSEA, per germline. This TCR was sampled from a man aged 18-30 years who had mild COVID-19 (a few samples of this study predate the infection). Cell type and time point are not known. The chain couples TRBV29-1 to TRBJ1-2; D is unresolved. Sequenced input: PBMCs or a T cell subset sorted from them (not recorded which). In nucleotides, the CDR3 is TGCAGCGTTGAAGTCAACTATGGCTACACCTTC. Encoded protein: CSVEVNYGYTF.